This T cell receptor (beta chain) was identified during a study of OX40 agonist ivuxolimab in advanced cancers. The germline gives CDR1 LNHNV, CDR2 YYDKDF (reference sequence). The CDR3 runs to 15 residues. V was clipped by 5 bases and J by 0 bases, with 11 bases between them. Assay used: immunoSEQ multiplex PCR; TCRdb lists only in-frame clones, some missing. The sample yields about 120,000 clones, roughly nine tenths seen once. Blood sampling took place at baseline, cycle 4 day 1, and cycle 7 day 1. The source of this sequence is an adult with an advanced solid tumor such as melanoma, head and neck, liver or kidney cancer. Material: CD4+ or CD8+ T cells sorted from blood, obtained in a trial of the OX40 agonist ivuxolimab. This chain uses TRBV15 with TRBJ1-3, with no clear D. CDR3 in amino acids: CATSPELGSGNTIYF. DNA for the CDR3: TGTGCCACCAGCCCCGAATTAGGCTCTGGAAACACCATATATTTT.